This T cell receptor (beta chain) was profiled in a study of T cell clonality in common variable immunodeficiency. The repertoire was sequenced with immunoSEQ multiplex PCR; TCRdb's copy has only in-frame clones and lacks some. This sample shows about 35,000 clones and no singletons; 2.5% to 3% rests with the ten largest. Trimming cost V 5 bases and J 2 bases; bases outside gene matches: 4. The CDR3 is made up of 14 amino acids. Germline lookup yields CDR1 SGHRS and CDR2 YFSETQ. There are many counts of this clone. The antigen is unknown. The read gets to within 3 residues of the CDR3 end, and the germline J gene fills in the rest. The study, taken as a whole, reports: Reportedly, TCR beta sequences from common variable immunodeficiency showed fewer deletions and N-nucleotide insertions. Repertoire-complication correlations in CVID were limited by patient heterogeneity.

This rearrangement joins TRBV5-1 to TRBJ2-1; TRBD2 matches at 7 bases. The sample comprised peripheral blood mononuclear cells. This sequence was found in a person aged 18-70 years in good health. The CDR3 bases that were read are TGCGCCAGCAGTCGGCTAGCGGCCTACAATGAG. Its translation: CASSRLAAYNE. The full-length CDR3 reads as CASSRLAAYNEQFF.